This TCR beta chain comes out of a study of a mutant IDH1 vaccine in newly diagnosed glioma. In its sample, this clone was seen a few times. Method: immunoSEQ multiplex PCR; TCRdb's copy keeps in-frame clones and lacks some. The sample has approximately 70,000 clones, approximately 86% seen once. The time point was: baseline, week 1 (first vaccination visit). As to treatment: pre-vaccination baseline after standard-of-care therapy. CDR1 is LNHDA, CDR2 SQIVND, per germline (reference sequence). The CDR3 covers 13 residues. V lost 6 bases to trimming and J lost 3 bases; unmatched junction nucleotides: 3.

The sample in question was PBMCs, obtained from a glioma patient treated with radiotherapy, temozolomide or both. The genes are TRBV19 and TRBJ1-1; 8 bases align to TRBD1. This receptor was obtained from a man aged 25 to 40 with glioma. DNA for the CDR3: TGTGCCAGTAGATTGGACAGGGACACTGAAGCTTTCTTT. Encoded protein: CASRLDRDTEAFF.